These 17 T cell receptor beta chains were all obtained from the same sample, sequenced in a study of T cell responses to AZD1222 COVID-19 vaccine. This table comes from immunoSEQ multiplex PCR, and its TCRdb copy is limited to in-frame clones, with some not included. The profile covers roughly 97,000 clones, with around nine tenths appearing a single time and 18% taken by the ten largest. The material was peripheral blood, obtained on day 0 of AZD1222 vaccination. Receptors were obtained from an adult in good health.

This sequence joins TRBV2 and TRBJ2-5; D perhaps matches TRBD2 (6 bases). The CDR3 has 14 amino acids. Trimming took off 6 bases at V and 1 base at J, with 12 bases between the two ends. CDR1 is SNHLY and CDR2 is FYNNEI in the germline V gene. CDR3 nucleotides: TGTGCCAGCAGGTCGACCGGGAGCCAAGAGACCCAGTACTTC. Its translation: CASRSTGSQETQYF.

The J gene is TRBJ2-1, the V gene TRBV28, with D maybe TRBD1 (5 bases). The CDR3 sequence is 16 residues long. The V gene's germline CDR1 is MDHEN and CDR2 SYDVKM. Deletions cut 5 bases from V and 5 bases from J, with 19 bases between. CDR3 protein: CASSAHQGGENNEQFF. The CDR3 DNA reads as TGTGCCAGCAGTGCGCACCAGGGTGGAGAAAACAATGAGCAGTTCTTC.

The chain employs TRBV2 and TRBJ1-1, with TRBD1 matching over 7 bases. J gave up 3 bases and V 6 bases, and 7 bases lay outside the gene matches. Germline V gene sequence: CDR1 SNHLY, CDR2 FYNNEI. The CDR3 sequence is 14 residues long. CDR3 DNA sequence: TGTGCCAGCAGACTGACAGGGCGCGACACTGAAGCTTTCTTT. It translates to CASRLTGRDTEAFF.

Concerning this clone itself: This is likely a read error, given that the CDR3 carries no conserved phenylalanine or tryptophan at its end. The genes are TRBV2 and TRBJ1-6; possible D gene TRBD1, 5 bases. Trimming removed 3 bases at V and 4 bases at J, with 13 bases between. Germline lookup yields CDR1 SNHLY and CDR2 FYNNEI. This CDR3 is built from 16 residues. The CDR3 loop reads CASSEPGVSYNSPLHL. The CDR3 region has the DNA TGTGCCAGCAGTGAGCCGGGGGTTAGTTATAATTCACCCCTCCACCTT.

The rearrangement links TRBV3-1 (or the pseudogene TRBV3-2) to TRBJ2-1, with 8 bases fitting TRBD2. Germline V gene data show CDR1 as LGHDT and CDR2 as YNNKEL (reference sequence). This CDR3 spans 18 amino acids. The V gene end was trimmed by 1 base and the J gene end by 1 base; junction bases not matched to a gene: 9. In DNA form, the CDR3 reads TGTGCCAGCAGCCAAGCGGGGACTAGTGGGGGTTCCTACAATGAGCAGTTCTTC. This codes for CASSQAGTSGGSYNEQFF.

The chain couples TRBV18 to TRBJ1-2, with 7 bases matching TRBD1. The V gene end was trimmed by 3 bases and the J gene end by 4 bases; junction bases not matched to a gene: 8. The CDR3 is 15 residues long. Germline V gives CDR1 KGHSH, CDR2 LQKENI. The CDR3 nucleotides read TGTGCCAGCTCACCTTCACAGGGGAGGGGCTATGGCTACACCTTC. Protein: CASSPSQGRGYGYTF.

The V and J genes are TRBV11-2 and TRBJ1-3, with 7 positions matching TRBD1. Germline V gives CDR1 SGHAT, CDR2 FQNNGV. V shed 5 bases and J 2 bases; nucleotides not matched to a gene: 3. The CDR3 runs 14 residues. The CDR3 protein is CASSQTGTGNTIYF. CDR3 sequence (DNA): TGTGCCAGCAGCCAGACAGGGACTGGAAACACCATATATTTT.

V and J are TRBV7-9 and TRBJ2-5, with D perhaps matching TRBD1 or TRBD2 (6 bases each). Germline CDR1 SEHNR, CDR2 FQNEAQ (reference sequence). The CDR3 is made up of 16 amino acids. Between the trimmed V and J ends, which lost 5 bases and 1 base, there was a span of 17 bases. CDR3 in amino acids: CASSPGWGATQETQYF. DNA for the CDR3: TGTGCCAGCAGCCCGGGGTGGGGGGCGACCCAAGAGACCCAGTACTTC.

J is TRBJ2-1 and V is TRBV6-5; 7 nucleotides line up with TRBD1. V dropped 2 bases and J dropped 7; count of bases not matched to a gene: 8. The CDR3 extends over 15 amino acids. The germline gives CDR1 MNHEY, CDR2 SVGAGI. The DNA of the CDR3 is TGTGCCAGCAGTTACGGGAAGGGGGCGCGAAATGAGCAGTTCTTC. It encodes CASSYGKGARNEQFF.

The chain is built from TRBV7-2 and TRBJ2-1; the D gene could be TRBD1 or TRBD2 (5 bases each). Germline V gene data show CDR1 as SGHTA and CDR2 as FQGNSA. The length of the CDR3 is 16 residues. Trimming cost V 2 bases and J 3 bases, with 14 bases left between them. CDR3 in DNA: TGTGCCAGCAGCTTACGGGGCGGGCAGGTCTACAATGAGCAGTTCTTC. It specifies CASSLRGGQVYNEQFF.

The DNA for the CDR3 is TGTGCCAGCAGCTCCGTAGGGGCCGAGGAGACCCAGTACTTC. Translating it yields CASSSVGAEETQYF. V and J are TRBV7-2 and TRBJ2-5; TRBD1 is a possible D gene (5 bases). The germline V and J ends were trimmed by 4 bases and 5 bases, with 14 bases remaining between them. CDR1 and CDR2 from the germline V gene are SGHTA and FQGNSA. The CDR3 totals 14 residues.

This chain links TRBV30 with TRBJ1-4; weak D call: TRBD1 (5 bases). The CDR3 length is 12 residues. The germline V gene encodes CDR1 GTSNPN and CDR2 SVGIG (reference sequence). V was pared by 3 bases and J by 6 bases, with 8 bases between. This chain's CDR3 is CAWSREDEKLFF. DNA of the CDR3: TGTGCCTGGAGCAGGGAAGATGAAAAACTGTTTTTT.

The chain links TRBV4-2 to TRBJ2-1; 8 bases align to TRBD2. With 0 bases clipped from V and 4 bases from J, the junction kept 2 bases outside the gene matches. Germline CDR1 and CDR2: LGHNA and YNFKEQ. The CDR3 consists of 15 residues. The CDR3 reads CASSQDGGGYNEQFF. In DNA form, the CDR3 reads TGTGCCAGCAGCCAAGATGGCGGGGGGTACAATGAGCAGTTCTTC.

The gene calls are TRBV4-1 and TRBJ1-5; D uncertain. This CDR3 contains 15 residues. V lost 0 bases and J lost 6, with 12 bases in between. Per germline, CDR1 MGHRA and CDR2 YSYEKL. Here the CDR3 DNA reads TGCGCCAGCAGCCAAGATGTAGGGAGGTCTCAGCCCCAGCATTTT. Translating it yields CASSQDVGRSQPQHF.

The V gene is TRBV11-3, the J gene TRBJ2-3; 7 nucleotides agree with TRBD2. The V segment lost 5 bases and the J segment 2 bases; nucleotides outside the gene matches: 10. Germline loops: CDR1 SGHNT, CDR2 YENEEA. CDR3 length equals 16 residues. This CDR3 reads CASSPGRGSHTDTQYF. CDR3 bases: TGTGCCAGCAGCCCCGGGCGGGGGTCTCACACAGATACGCAGTATTTT.

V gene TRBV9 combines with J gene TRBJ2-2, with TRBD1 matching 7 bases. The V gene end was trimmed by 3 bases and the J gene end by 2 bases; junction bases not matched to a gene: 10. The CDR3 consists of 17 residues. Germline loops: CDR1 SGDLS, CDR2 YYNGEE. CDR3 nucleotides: TGTGCCAGCAGCGGGAGGACAGGAGTGCTTAACACCGGGGAGCTGTTTTTT. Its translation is CASSGRTGVLNTGELFF.

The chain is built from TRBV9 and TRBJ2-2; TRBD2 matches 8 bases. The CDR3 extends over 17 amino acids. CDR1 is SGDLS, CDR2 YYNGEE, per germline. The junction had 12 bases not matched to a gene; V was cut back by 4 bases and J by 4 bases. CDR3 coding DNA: TGTGCCAGCAGCCCCCATGGGGGCGCGGGAGGCACCGGGGAGCTGTTTTTT. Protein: CASSPHGGAGGTGELFF.